Shown below are 14 T cell receptor beta chains from a single sample sequenced in a study of identical twins. TCRdb independently ran MiXCR on the 5' RACE reads; one entry per CDR3 protein. The repertoire holds 1.5 million or so distinct CDR3 sequences, with roughly a third as singletons. Sequencing input: cord blood. These receptors all come from a newborn girl in good health.

As regards this clonotype: A much larger clone lies one base from this, so it may be a read error. This chain connects TRBV4-1 to TRBJ2-3, with TRBD1 as a possible D gene (5 bases). The CDR3 extends over 18 amino acids. Germline CDR1 reads MGHRA; CDR2 reads YSYEKL. CDR3 loop: CASSQELPRTRSTNTQYF. CDR3 DNA: TGCGCCAGCAGCCAAGAACTCCCCCGGACACGGAGCACAAATACGCAGTATTTT.

This clonotype was detected ten times or more. The CDR3 protein is CASSPQVQETQYF. CDR3 nucleotide sequence: TGTGCCAGCAGCCCACAGGTCCAAGAGACCCAGTACTTC. The chain is built from TRBV7-2 and TRBJ2-5; D might be TRBD1 (5 bases). Trimming shortened V by 5 bases and J by 1 base, and 8 bases separated the two germline ends. The CDR3 is 13 residues long. Germline CDR1 and CDR2: SGHTA and FQGNSA.

This sequence joins TRBV3-1 and TRBJ2-7, with 8 bases that match TRBD1. There are 16 residues in the CDR3. CDR1 LGHDT and CDR2 YNNKEL come from the germline V gene (reference sequence). The V gene end was trimmed by 0 bases and the J gene end by 2 bases; junction bases not matched to a gene: 6. The CDR3 DNA follows: TGTGCCAGCAGCCAAGATCCCGACAGGGGTGCCTACGAGCAGTACTTC. Protein product: CASSQDPDRGAYEQYF.

The rearrangement joins TRBV25-1 to TRBJ2-3; 9 bases fit TRBD2. The germline V gene has CDR1 MGHDK and CDR2 SYGVNS. This CDR3 comprises 15 residues. V lost 3 bases to trimming and J lost 3 bases; unmatched junction nucleotides: 4. This chain's CDR3 is CASSDGGGATDTQYF. CDR3 DNA sequence: TGTGCCAGCAGTGATGGCGGGGGGGCGACAGATACGCAGTATTTT. The full variable domain, rest sourced from reference TRBV25-1 and TRBJ2-3, is EADIYQTPRYLVIGTGKKITLECSQTMGHDKMYWYQQDPGMELHLIHYSYGVNSTEKGDLSSESTVSRIRTEHFPLTLESARPSHTSQYLCASSDGGGATDTQYFGPGTRLTVL.

The chain links TRBV12-3 or TRBV12-4 to TRBJ2-7; D gene uncertain. The CDR3 runs 13 residues. Between the trimmed V and J ends, which lost 7 bases and 8 bases, there was a span of 18 bases. Here the CDR3 DNA reads TGTGCCAGCACTACTCTCCAGGTTGGCAAGCAGTACTTC. This encodes CASTTLQVGKQYF.

As to this clonotype: A single base separates this from a much larger clone, so it may be a read error. CDR3 sequence reads: CASSDPGGSYNEQFF. In DNA form, the CDR3 reads TGTGCCAGCAGTGACCCAGGGGGCTCCTACAATGAGCAGTTCTTC. This chain links TRBV6-1 with TRBJ2-1, with 7 bases fitting TRBD1. This CDR3 is built from 15 residues. The junction had 2 bases not matched to a gene; V was cut back by 3 bases and J by 0 bases. Germline loops: CDR1 MNHNS, CDR2 SASEGT.

Only a few counts were recorded for this clonotype. The chain combines TRBV28 with TRBJ1-2; weak D call: TRBD1 (5 bases). The CDR3 extends over 15 amino acids. V was clipped by 6 bases and J by 0 bases, with 14 bases between them. Germline CDR1 is MDHEN and CDR2 is SYDVKM. CDR3 sequence: CASRGYRSSNYGYTF. The CDR3 nucleotides read TGTGCCAGCAGGGGTTACAGGTCCTCTAACTATGGCTACACCTTC.

V and J are TRBV2 and TRBJ1-2; D ambiguous. Germline CDR1 and CDR2: SNHLY and FYNNEI. The CDR3 loop spans 11 amino acids. The V end lost 10 bases, the J end lost 5 bases, and 11 bases lay between the germline ends. The CDR3 sequence is CATLLTYGYTF. For the CDR3, the DNA is TGTGCCACCCTATTGACATATGGCTACACCTTC.

The chain employs TRBV7-6 and TRBJ2-3; 7 nucleotides match TRBD2. The CDR3 has 17 amino acids. Germline V gives CDR1 SGHVS, CDR2 FNYEAQ. V was clipped by 5 bases and J by 0 bases; unmatched bases: 11. As DNA, the CDR3 is TGTGCCAGCAGCCCCATGGGGCTAGCGGCTAGCACAGATACGCAGTATTTT. Its translation: CASSPMGLAASTDTQYF.

This clonotype has just one count. Here the CDR3 reads CASTFFRLGESSGEQFF. DNA for the CDR3: TGTGCCAGCACCTTTTTCCGGTTGGGGGAATCTAGCGGGGAGCAGTTCTTC. The chain combines TRBV3-1 with TRBJ2-1, with TRBD2 matching 8 bases. CDR1 and CDR2 from the germline V gene are LGHDT and YNNKEL (reference sequence). The CDR3 contains 17 residues. Trimming cost V 7 bases and J 10 bases; bases outside gene matches: 21.

The chain combines TRBV2 with TRBJ2-1; 9 bases are shared with TRBD2. This CDR3 region has 15 residues. The germline CDR1 and CDR2 sequences are SNHLY and FYNNEI. V was pared by 6 bases and J by 3 bases, with 6 bases of the junction left unmatched. The CDR3 DNA sequence: TGTGCCAGCAGACCTAGCGGGGCCAACTACAATGAGCAGTTCTTC. This translates into CASRPSGANYNEQFF.

The V call is TRBV20-1, the J call TRBJ2-5; D possibly corresponds to TRBD2 (5 bases). The DNA end is more similar to TRBJ2-7, so the J call may be wrong. The germline CDR1 and CDR2 sequences are DFQATT and SNEGSKA (reference sequence). This CDR3 is built from 12 residues. The CDR3: CSAVGLSDEQYF. The CDR3 DNA reads as TGCAGTGCCGTCGGACTGTCTGACGAGCAGTACTTC.

This clonotype was picked up a small number of times. The chain couples TRBV2 to TRBJ1-2, with D possibly matching TRBD1 (6 bases). V lost 6 bases to trimming and J lost 8 bases, with 13 bases between them. Germline CDR1 and CDR2: SNHLY and FYNNEI. The CDR3 sequence is 12 residues long. The CDR3 protein is CASRKTGHGYTF. DNA for the CDR3: TGTGCCAGCAGGAAAACAGGGCACGGCTACACCTTC.

The chain joins TRBV19 to TRBJ2-7, with TRBD1 identical over 9 bases. CDR1 and CDR2 (germline): LNHDA, SQIVND (reference sequence). J lost 3 bases, V lost 6 bases, and 9 bases had no gene match. This CDR3 has 15 amino acids. CDR3 bases: TGTGCCAGTAGACTGGTAGGGACAGGGAACTACGAGCAGTACTTC. As protein: CASRLVGTGNYEQYF.